This T cell receptor beta chain is from a study of T-cell reconstitution after alpha-beta-depleted transplantation in children. Only a few counts were recorded for this clonotype. Unmatched junction bases numbered 10, after V lost 2 bases and J lost 12 bases. The V gene's germline CDR1 is SGDLS and CDR2 YYNGEE. The CDR3 loop spans 14 amino acids. Unique molecular identifiers were built into the TCRbeta library. TCRdb called the PCR reads again in MiXCR, with one record for every CDR3 protein. The sample comprises a few hundred thousand distinct CDR3 sequences, 10% of which are singletons, and 2% to 3% rests with the top ten.

The receptor was derived from a human donor who donated a stem cell graft to a child with acute lymphoblastic leukemia. This sample comprised PBMCs from the stem cell graft donor, obtained from the stem cell graft. This sequence joins TRBV9 and TRBJ2-1; 8 nucleotides line up with TRBD2. CDR3 sequence: CASSVTGTRYRQFF. In DNA, the CDR3 is TGTGCCAGCAGCGTGACCGGGACTAGATATAGGCAGTTCTTC.